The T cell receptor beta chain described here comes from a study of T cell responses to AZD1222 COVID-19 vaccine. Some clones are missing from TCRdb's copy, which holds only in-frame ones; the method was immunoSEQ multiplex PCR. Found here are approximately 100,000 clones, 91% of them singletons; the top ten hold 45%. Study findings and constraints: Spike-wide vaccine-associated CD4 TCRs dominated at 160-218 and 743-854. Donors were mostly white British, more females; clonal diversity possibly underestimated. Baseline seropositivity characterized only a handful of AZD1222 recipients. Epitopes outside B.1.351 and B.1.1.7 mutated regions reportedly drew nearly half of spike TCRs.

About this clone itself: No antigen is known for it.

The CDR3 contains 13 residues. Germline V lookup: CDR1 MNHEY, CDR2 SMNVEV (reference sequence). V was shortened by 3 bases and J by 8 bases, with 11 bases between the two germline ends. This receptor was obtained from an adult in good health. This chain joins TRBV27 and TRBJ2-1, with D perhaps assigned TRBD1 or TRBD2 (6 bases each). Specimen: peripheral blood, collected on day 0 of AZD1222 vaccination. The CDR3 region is CASSFSGGHEQFF. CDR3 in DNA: TGTGCCAGCAGTTTCTCCGGGGGCCATGAGCAGTTCTTC.